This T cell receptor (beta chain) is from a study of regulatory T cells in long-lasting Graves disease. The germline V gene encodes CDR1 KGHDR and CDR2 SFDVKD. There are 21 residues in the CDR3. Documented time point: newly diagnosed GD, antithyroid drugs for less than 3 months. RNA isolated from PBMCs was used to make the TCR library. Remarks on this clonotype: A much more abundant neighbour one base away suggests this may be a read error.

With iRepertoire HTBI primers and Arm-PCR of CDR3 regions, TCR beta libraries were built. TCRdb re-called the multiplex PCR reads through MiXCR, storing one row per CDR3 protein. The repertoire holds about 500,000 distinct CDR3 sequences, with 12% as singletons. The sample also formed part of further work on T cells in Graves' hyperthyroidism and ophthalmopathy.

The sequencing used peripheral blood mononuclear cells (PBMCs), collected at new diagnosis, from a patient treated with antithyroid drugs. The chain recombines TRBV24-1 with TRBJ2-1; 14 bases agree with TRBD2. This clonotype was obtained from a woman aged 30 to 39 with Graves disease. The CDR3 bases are TGTGCCACCAGTGATTCTGATCGACTAGCGGGAGGGCTTAAATCCTACAATGATCAGTTCTTC. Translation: CATSDSDRLAGGLKSYNDQFF.